This T cell receptor beta chain was profiled in a study of metastatic and nonmetastatic thyroid tumors. No treatment had been given to any patient before thyroid surgery. TCRdb re-clonotyped the PCR reads via MiXCR. The table has 20,000 to 25,000 clones, about 14% seen once. From germline, CDR1 is LGHNA and CDR2 YSLEER. V gave up 0 bases and J gave up 6 bases, with 14 bases separating them. CDR3 size: 16 residues. The chain employs TRBV4-3 and TRBJ2-2; D uncertain. The specimen sequenced was tumor tissue. The receptor was derived from a female donor with papillary thyroid cancer or a benign thyroid nodule (not recorded which). Some clones in this sample may be carry-over from other donors' samples. The CDR3 spells CASSQDRRSIPGELFF. As DNA, the CDR3 is TGCGCCAGCAGCCAAGATAGGCGGTCTATCCCCGGGGAGCTGTTTTTT.